This T cell receptor beta chain came from a study of CD8+CD57+ T cells in acquired aplastic anemia. Genomic DNA served as template for TCR beta VDJ and CDR3 profiling. TCRdb called the reads again in MiXCR, with one record for every CDR3 protein. The sample consists of under 40,000 distinct CDR3 sequences, around 82% of them appearing once. V dropped 3 bases and J dropped 11 bases, with 13 bases sitting between them. This CDR3 is 12 amino acids long. Germline lookup yields CDR1 SNHLY and CDR2 FYNNEI. This TCR was sampled from a human donor in good health, serving as a control. This chain uses TRBV2 with TRBJ1-1; perhaps TRBD1 as D (5 bases). Sequenced material: sorted CD4+, CD8+, or CD8+CD57+ T cells (not recorded which) from PBMCs. CDR3 DNA sequence: TGTGCCAGCAGTGACTCAGGGAATCGGGCTTTCTTT. Protein sequence: CASSDSGNRAFF. Looking up the rest from reference TRBV2 and TRBJ1-1 gives the full variable domain: EPEVTQTPSHQVTQMGQEVILRCVPISNHLYFYWYRQILGQKVEFLVSFYNNEISEKSEIFDDQFSVERPDGSNFTLKIRSTKLEDSAMYFCASSDSGNRAFFGQGTRLTVV.